This record looks at one T cell receptor beta chain sequence and its context. The sample comes from a study of blood T cell repertoires in COVID-19. The wider study: The samples span acute and convalescent COVID-19 from the United States, Italy and Spain. T cells, B-cell-depleted T cells, or PBMCs supplied cDNA or gDNA.

Repertoires were generated with immunoSEQ multiplex PCR, while TCRdb's copy carries only in-frame clones and drops some. The profile shows some 310,000 clones, around 87% of them singletons. After removal of 2 bases from V and 6 bases from J, the junction contained 6 bases not matched to a gene. There are 15 residues in the CDR3. From germline, CDR1 is SGHRS and CDR2 YFSETQ. One Seattle source followed patients from active infection through their disease course. This receptor was identified in a woman aged 40 to 49 with COVID-19, enrolled during active disease. The sequenced sample consisted of peripheral blood. The chain couples TRBV5-1 to TRBJ2-7, with 12 bases lining up with TRBD1. CDR3 region: CASSFIGTGGGEQYF. The CDR3 DNA reads as TGCGCCAGCAGCTTTATAGGGACAGGGGGCGGCGAGCAGTACTTC. The whole variable domain, remainder taken from reference TRBV5-1 and TRBJ2-7, is KAGVTQTPRYLIKTRGQQVTLSCSPISGHRSVSWYQQTPGQGLQFLFEYFSETQRNKGNFPGRFSGRQFSNSRSEMNVSTLELGDSALYLCASSFIGTGGGEQYFGPGTRLTVT.